This record looks at one T cell receptor (beta chain) sequence and its context. The method was immunoSEQ multiplex PCR; TCRdb's version includes in-frame clones alone and lacks a portion of them. This table has some 300,000 clones, about 87% appearing once. The data were taken from a study of blood T cell repertoires in COVID-19. CDR3 size: 14 residues. Looked up from germline, CDR1 is SEHNR and CDR2 is FQNEAQ (reference sequence). Trimming cost V 2 bases and J 5 bases, with 13 bases left between them. This TCR derives from a woman aged 25 to 45 who had recovered from COVID-19. The sample comprised peripheral blood. The chain employs TRBV7-9 and TRBJ2-7; D possibly corresponds to TRBD1 (6 bases). For the CDR3, the DNA is TGTGCCAGCAGCTTAAGGCACAGGGACCACGAGCAGTACTTC. Protein sequence: CASSLRHRDHEQYF.